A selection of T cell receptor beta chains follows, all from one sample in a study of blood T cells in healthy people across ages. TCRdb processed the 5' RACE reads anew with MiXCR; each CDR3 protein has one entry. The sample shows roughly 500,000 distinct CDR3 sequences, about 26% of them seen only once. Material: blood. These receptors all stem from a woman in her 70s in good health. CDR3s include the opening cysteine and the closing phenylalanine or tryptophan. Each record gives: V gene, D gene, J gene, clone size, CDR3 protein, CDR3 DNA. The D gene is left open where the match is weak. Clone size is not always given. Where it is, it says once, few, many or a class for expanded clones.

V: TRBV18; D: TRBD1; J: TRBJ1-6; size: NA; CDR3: CASSPGTGGDSPLHF; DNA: TGTGCCAGCTCTCCCGGGACAGGGGGCGATTCACCCCTCCACTTT
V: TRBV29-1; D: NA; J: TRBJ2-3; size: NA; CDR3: CSSGGHPDTQYF; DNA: TGCAGCTCTGGTGGCCACCCAGATACGCAGTATTTT
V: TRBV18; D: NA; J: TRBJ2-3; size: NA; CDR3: CASSPSIEDTQNF; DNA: TGTGCCAGCTCACCAAGCATCGAAGATACGCAGAATTTT
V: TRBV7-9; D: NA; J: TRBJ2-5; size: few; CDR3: CASSLGGGTAQETQYF; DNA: TGTGCCAGCAGCTTAGGGGGCGGGACAGCACAAGAGACCCAGTACTTC
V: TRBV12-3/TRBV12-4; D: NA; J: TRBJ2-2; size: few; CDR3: CASSLSPPWPGELFF; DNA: TGTGCCAGCAGTTTGAGTCCCCCCTGGCCCGGGGAGCTGTTTTTT
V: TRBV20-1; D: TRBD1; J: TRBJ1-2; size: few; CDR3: CSARGAGTDGYTF; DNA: TGCAGTGCTAGGGGAGCTGGGACAGACGGCTACACCTTC
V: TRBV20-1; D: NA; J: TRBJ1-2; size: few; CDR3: CSARDLAQNYGYTF; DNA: TGCAGTGCTAGAGATCTGGCACAGAACTATGGCTACACCTTC
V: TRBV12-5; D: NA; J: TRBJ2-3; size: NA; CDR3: CASGLDRPAYTQYF; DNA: TGTGCTAGTGGTTTGGACCGGCCTGCGTATACGCAGTATTTT
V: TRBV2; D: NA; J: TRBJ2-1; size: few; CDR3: CASMRYIADEQFF; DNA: TGTGCCAGCATGAGGTACATAGCCGATGAGCAGTTCTTC
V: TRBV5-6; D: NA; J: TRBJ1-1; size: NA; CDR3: CASSLVLGFTEAFF; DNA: TGTGCCAGCAGCTTGGTGTTGGGGTTTACTGAAGCTTTCTTT
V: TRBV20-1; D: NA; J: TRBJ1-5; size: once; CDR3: CSARDSNSNQPQHF; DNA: TGCAGTGCTAGAGACAGTAATAGCAATCAGCCCCAGCATTTT
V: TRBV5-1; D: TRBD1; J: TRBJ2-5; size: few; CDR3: CASSTGTVETQYF; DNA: TGCGCCAGCAGCACCGGGACAGTAGAGACCCAGTACTTC
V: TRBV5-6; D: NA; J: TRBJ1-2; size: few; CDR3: CASSLEIRTNSYTF; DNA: TGTGCCAGCAGCTTGGAAATCAGGACTAATTCCTACACCTTC
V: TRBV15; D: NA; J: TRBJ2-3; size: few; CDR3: CATSRGGRTDTQYF; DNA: TGTGCCACCAGCAGAGGGGGACGGACAGATACGCAGTATTTT
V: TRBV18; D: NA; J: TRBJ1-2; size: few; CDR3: CASSPPAGVYGYTF; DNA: TGTGCCAGCTCACCACCGGCAGGTGTCTATGGCTACACCTTC
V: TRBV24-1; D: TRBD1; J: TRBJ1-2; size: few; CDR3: CATSDVTGVYGYTF; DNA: TGTGCCACCAGTGATGTAACAGGGGTCTATGGCTACACCTTC
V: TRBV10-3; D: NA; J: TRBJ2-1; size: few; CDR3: CAISDSARGDNEQFF; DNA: TGTGCCATCAGTGATTCAGCCAGGGGGGACAATGAGCAGTTCTTC
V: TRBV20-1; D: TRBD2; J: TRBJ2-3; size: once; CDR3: CSGVAGPITDTQYF; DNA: TGCAGTGGGGTAGCGGGCCCAATCACAGATACGCAGTATTTT
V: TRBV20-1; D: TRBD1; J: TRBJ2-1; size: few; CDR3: CSAKGTGYNEQFF; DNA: TGCAGTGCTAAGGGGACAGGTTACAATGAGCAGTTCTTC
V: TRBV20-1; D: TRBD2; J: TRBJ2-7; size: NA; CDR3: CSARDARLAGTSSYEQYF; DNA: TGCAGTGCTAGAGACGCCCGACTAGCGGGGACCAGCTCCTACGAGCAGTACTTC
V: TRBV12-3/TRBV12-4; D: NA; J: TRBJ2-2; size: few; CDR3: CASSLVLPGTGELFF; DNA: TGTGCCAGCAGTTTGGTGTTGCCGGGCACCGGGGAGCTGTTTTTT